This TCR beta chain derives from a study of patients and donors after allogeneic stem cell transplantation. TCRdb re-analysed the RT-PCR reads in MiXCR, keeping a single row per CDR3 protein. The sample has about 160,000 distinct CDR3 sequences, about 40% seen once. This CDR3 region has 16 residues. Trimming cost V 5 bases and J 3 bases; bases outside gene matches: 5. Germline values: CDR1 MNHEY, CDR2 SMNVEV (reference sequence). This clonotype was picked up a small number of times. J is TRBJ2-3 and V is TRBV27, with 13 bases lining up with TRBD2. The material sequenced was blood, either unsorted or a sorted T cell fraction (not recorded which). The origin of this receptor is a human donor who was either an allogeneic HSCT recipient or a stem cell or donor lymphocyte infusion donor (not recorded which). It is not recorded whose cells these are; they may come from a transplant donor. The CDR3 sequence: CASSPGLAGATDTQYF. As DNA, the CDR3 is TGTGCCAGCAGTCCCGGACTAGCGGGGGCGACAGATACGCAGTATTTT.